This is a list of T cell receptor beta chains from one sample in a study of human T cells and chemical hapten exposure. TCRdb recomputed calls from the RACE reads with MiXCR, one row per CDR3 protein. The data show some 380,000 distinct CDR3 sequences, around 5% seen once. This specimen was whole blood, taken in connection with sensitization to the hapten diphenylcyclopropenone (DPC). The receptor set was obtained from a woman between 45 and 60 years old with alopecia areata. Some clones in this sample may be carry-over from other donors' samples. CDR3s include the opening cysteine and the closing phenylalanine or tryptophan. A D gene is named only where the DNA matches it firmly. Expanded clones get a size class; other rows say once, few or many, or leave the size out.

cdr3_aa	cdr3_nt	v_call	clone_size	d_call	j_call
CASHGDAANTGELFF	TGCGCCAGTCACGGGGACGCCGCGAACACCGGGGAGCTGTTTTTT	TRBV5-1	few	.	TRBJ2-2
CASSVGLGPQETQYF	TGTGCCAGCAGCGTAGGTTTGGGGCCACAAGAGACCCAGTACTTC	TRBV9	many	.	TRBJ2-5
CASSLPGPVGGELFF	TGTGCCAGCAGCTTGCCGGGCCCCGTTGGCGGGGAGCTGTTTTTT	TRBV7-6	.	.	TRBJ2-2
CATSLYWGALSGYTIYF	TGTGCCACCAGCCTGTATTGGGGCGCCCTCTCTGGATACACCATATATTTT	TRBV24-1	.	.	TRBJ1-3
CASSTRQGAGNTEAFF	TGTGCCAGCAGCACTCGACAGGGGGCGGGGAACACTGAAGCTTTCTTT	TRBV11-2	many	TRBD1	TRBJ1-1
CASSQGAQPQHF	TGCGCCAGCAGCCAGGGGGCTCAGCCCCAGCATTTT	TRBV4-1	many	.	TRBJ1-5
CASSWDYNAHNEQFF	TGTGCCAGCAGCTGGGACTATAACGCACACAATGAGCAGTTCTTC	TRBV5-6	few	TRBD2	TRBJ2-1
CASRFGRRGSYEQYF	TGTGCCAGCCGATTCGGACGGAGGGGGTCCTACGAGCAGTACTTC	TRBV28	many	.	TRBJ2-7
CASSLKGSDTQYF	TGCGCCAGCAGCTTGAAGGGATCAGATACGCAGTATTTT	TRBV5-1	few	.	TRBJ2-3
CSARDVRGPGEDTQYF	TGCAGTGCTAGAGATGTGCGGGGCCCGGGGGAAGATACGCAGTATTTT	TRBV20-1	few	.	TRBJ2-3
CASRGQGEPYEQYF	TGTGCCAGCAGGGGACAGGGAGAGCCCTACGAGCAGTACTTC	TRBV11-2	many	TRBD1	TRBJ2-7
CASSLARQFDEQYF	TGCGCCAGCAGCTTGGCGAGACAATTCGACGAGCAGTACTTC	TRBV5-1	many	.	TRBJ2-7
CASSFNPRQGSNQPQHF	TGTGCCAGCAGTTTCAATCCTCGACAGGGATCCAATCAGCCCCAGCATTTT	TRBV28	few	TRBD1	TRBJ1-5
CSVEEGHFSGNTIYF	TGCAGCGTTGAGGAGGGCCATTTCTCTGGAAACACCATATATTTT	TRBV29-1	many	.	TRBJ1-3
CASSRTMTNEQFF	TGTGCCAGCAGCCGGACGATGACAAATGAGCAGTTCTTC	TRBV2	few	.	TRBJ2-1
CSVEPKGRTALPPGTGELFF	TGCAGCGTTGAACCTAAGGGACGGACCGCTCTCCCCCCCGGCACCGGGGAGCTGTTTTTT	TRBV29-1	many	.	TRBJ2-2
CAWSVGRVRDTQYF	TGTGCCTGGAGTGTAGGTAGGGTCAGGGATACGCAGTATTTT	TRBV30	many	.	TRBJ2-3
CASPPAQGSTDTQYF	TGTGCCAGTCCTCCGGCACAGGGGAGCACAGATACGCAGTATTTT	TRBV7-8	.	TRBD1	TRBJ2-3
CAISESAGGYTF	TGTGCCATCAGTGAGTCAGCAGGGGGCTACACCTTC	TRBV10-3	few	.	TRBJ1-2
CARLPAVDYEQYF	TGTGCCCGACTACCAGCGGTCGACTACGAGCAGTACTTC	TRBV7-6	few	.	TRBJ2-7
CSARGRDSGNTIYF	TGCAGTGCTAGAGGGAGGGATTCTGGAAACACCATATATTTT	TRBV20-1	many	.	TRBJ1-3
CASSEGLAADTQYF	TGTGCCAGCAGCGAAGGACTAGCGGCAGATACGCAGTATTTT	TRBV7-9	many	TRBD2	TRBJ2-3
CASSQYREGTEAFF	TGTGCCAGCAGTCAATACAGGGAAGGCACTGAAGCTTTCTTT	TRBV28	few	.	TRBJ1-1
CASRSGTGADTQYF	TGTGCCAGCAGGTCCGGGACAGGGGCAGATACGCAGTATTTT	TRBV5-6	many	TRBD1	TRBJ2-3
CASSSRDRGWGTDTQYF	TGTGCCAGCAGCTCCCGGGACAGGGGGTGGGGCACAGATACGCAGTATTTT	TRBV7-2	.	TRBD1	TRBJ2-3
CAISPTGSPWEQYF	TGTGCCATCAGTCCGACAGGGAGCCCCTGGGAGCAGTACTTC	TRBV10-3	many	TRBD1	TRBJ2-7
CASSTTTSYEQYF	TGCGCCAGCAGCACTACTACCTCCTACGAGCAGTACTTC	TRBV5-1	many	.	TRBJ2-7
CSVEAPLSSYNEQFF	TGCAGCGTTGAAGCACCTCTGAGCTCCTACAATGAGCAGTTCTTC	TRBV29-1	few	.	TRBJ2-1
CSVEGGMNTEAFF	TGCAGCGTTGAAGGGGGAATGAACACTGAAGCTTTCTTT	TRBV29-1	many	.	TRBJ1-1
CASSANDWYQETQYF	TGTGCCAGCAGCGCTAATGACTGGTACCAAGAGACCCAGTACTTC	TRBV5-5	few	.	TRBJ2-5
CASSLLSGRAGETQYF	TGTGCCAGCAGCTTGTTGTCGGGGAGGGCCGGAGAGACCCAGTACTTC	TRBV5-6	few	TRBD2	TRBJ2-5
CASSRYRVSELFF	TGTGCCAGCAGTCGATACAGGGTCAGCGAGCTGTTTTTT	TRBV27	many	.	TRBJ2-2
CASSLVAAQRRYF	TGTGCCAGCAGCTTAGTGGCTGCCCAACGCAGGTATTTT	TRBV7-2	.	.	TRBJ2-3
CASSLGQGATNQPQHF	TGTGCCAGCAGTTTGGGGCAGGGGGCTACCAATCAGCCCCAGCATTTT	TRBV27	many	TRBD1	TRBJ1-5